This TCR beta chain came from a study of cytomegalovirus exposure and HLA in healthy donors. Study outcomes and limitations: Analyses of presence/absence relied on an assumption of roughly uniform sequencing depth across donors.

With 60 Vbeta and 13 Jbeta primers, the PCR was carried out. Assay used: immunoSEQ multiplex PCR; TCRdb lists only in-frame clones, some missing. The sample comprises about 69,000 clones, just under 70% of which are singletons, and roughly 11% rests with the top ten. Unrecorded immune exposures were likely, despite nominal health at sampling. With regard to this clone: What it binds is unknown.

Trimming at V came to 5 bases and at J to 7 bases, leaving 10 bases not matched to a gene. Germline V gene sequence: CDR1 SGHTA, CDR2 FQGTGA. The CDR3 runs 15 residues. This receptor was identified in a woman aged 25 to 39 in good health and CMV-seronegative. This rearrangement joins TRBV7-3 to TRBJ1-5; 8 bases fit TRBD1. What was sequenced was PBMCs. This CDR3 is CASSPGWTGRQPQHF. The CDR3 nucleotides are TGTGCCAGCAGCCCAGGCTGGACAGGGCGGCAGCCCCAGCATTTT.